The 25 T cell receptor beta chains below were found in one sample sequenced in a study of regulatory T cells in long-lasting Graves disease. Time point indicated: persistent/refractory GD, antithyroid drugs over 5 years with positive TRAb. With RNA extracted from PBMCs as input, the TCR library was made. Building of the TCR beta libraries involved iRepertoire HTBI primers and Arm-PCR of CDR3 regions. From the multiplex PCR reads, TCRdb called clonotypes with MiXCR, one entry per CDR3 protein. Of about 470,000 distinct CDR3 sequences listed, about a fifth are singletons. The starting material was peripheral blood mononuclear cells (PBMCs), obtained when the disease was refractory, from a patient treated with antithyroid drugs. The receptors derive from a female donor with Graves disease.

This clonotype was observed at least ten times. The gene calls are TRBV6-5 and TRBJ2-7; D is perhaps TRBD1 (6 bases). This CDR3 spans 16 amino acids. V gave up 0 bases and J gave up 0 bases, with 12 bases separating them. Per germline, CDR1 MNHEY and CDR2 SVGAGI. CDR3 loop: CASSYSKTGYSYEQYF. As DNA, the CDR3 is TGTGCCAGCAGTTACTCGAAGACAGGCTACTCCTACGAGCAGTACTTC.

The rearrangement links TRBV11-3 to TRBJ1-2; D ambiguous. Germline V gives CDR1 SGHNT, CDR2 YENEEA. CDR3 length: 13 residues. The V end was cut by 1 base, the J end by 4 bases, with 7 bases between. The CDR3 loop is CASSLGSLYGYTF. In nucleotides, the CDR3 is TGTGCCAGCAGCTTAGGGAGTCTCTATGGCTACACCTTC.

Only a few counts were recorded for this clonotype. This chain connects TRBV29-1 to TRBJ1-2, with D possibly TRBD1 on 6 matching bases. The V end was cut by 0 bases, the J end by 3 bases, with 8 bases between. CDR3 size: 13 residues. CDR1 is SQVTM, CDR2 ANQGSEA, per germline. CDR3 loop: CSVEEGGDYGYTF. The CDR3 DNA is TGCAGCGTTGAAGAGGGGGGCGACTATGGCTACACCTTC.

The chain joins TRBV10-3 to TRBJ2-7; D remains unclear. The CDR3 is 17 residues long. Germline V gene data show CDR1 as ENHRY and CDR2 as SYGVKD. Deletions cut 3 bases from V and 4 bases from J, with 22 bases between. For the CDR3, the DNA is TGTGCCATCAGTGACAGGCCCCCCACCCCTCCCGCTTACGAGCAGTACTTC. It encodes CAISDRPPTPPAYEQYF.

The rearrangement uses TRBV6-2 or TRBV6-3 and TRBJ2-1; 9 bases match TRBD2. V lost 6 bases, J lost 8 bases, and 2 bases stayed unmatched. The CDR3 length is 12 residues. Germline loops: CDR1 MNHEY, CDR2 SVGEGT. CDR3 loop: CASSLAGYEQFF. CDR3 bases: TGTGCCAGCAGCCTAGCGGGATATGAGCAGTTCTTC.

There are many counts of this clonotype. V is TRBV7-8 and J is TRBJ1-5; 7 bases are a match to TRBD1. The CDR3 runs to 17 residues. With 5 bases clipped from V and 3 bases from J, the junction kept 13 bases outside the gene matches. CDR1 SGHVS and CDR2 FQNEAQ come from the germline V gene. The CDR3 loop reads CASSAGRQGLHNQPQHF. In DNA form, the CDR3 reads TGTGCCAGCAGCGCAGGCCGACAGGGACTTCACAATCAGCCCCAGCATTTT.

CDR3 residues: CAVDGYNEQFF. The CDR3 bases are TGTGCCGTAGACGGGTACAATGAGCAGTTCTTC. The chain carries TRBV28 and TRBJ2-1; unclear D gene. CDR3 length equals 11 residues. Trimming shortened V by 11 bases and J by 4 bases, and 9 bases separated the two germline ends. The germline V gene encodes CDR1 MDHEN and CDR2 SYDVKM.

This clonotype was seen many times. The chain's CDR3 is CASSQTGVRGRAFF. The CDR3 DNA reads TGTGCCAGCAGTCAAACAGGGGTAAGGGGTCGAGCTTTCTTT. The rearrangement joins TRBV27 to TRBJ1-1; 7 bases align to TRBD1. V dropped 5 bases and J dropped 10; count of bases not matched to a gene: 13. CDR1 and CDR2 from the germline V gene are MNHEY and SMNVEV (reference sequence). CDR3 size: 14 residues.

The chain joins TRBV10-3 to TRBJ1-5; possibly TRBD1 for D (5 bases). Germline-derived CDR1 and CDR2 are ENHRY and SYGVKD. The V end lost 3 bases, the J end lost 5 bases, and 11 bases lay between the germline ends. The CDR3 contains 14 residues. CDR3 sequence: CAISDTGTHQPQHF. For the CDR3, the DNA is TGTGCCATCAGTGATACAGGAACCCATCAGCCCCAGCATTTT.

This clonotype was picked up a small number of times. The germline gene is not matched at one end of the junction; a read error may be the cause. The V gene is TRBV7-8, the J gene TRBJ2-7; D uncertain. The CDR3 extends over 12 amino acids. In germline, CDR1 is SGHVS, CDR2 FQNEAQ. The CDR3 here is CASSSAPVERYF. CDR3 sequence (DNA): TGTGCCAGCAGCTCGGCGCCGGTTGAGCGGTACTTC. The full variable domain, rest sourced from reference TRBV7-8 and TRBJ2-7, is GAGVSQSPRYKVAKRGQDVALRCDPISGHVSLFWYQQALGQGPEFLTYFQNEAQLDKSGLPSDRFFAERPEGSVSTLKIQRTQQEDSAVYLCASSSAPVERYFGPGTRLTVT.

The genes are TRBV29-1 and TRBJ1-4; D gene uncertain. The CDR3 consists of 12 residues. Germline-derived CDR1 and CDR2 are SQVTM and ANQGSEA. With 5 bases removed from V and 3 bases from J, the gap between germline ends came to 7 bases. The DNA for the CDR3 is TGCAGCGTTACTCTACCTAATGAAAAACTGTTTTTT. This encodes CSVTLPNEKLFF.

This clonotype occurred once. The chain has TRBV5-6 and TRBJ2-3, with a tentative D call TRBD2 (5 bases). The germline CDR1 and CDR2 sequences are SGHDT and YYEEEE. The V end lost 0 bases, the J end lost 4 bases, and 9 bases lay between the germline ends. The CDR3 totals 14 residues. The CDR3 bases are TGTGCCAGCAGCTTGGTCGATAGCGCAGATACGCAGTATTTT. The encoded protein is CASSLVDSADTQYF.

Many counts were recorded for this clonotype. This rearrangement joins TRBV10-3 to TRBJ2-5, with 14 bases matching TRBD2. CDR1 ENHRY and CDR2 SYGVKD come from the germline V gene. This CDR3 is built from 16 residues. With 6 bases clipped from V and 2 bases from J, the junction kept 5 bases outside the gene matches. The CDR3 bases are TGTGCCATCAGGAGGACTAGCGGGGGGCCACAAGAGACCCAGTACTTC. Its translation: CAIRRTSGGPQETQYF.

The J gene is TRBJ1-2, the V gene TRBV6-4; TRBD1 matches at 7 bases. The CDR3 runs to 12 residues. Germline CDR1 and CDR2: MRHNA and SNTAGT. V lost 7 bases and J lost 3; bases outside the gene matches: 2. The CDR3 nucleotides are TGTGCCAGCATGCAGGGGGACTATGGCTACACCTTC. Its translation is CASMQGDYGYTF.

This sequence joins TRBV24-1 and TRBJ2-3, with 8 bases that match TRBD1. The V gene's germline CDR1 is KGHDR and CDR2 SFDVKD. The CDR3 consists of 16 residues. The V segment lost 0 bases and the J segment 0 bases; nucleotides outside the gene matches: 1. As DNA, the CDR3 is TGTGCCACCAGTGATTTGGGACAGGGCAGCACAGATACGCAGTATTTT. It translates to CATSDLGQGSTDTQYF.

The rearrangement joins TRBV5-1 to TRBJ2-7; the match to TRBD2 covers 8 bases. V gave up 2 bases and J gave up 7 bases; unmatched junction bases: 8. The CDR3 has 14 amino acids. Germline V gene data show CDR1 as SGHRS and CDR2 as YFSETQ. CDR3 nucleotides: TGCGCCAGCAGCTTATCTGCGGGAGGTCCAGAGCAGTACTTC. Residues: CASSLSAGGPEQYF.

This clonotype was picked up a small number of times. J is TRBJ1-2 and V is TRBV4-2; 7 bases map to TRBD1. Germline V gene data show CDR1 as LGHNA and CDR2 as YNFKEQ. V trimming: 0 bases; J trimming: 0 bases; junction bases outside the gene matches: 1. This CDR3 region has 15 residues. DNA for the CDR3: TGTGCCAGCAGCCAAGAAACAGGGGCTAACTATGGCTACACCTTC. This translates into CASSQETGANYGYTF.

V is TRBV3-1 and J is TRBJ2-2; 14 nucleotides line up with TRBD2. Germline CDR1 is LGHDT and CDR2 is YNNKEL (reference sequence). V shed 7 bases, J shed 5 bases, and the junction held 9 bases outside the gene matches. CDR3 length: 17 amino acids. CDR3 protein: CASKGLAGARSTGELFF. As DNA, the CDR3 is TGTGCCAGCAAGGGACTAGCGGGGGCCCGGAGTACCGGGGAGCTGTTTTTT.

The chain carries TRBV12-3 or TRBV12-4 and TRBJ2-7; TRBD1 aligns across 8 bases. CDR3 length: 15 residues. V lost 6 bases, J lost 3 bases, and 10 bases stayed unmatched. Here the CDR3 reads CASRPGQGPFYEQYF. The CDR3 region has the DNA TGTGCCAGCAGACCCGGACAGGGCCCGTTCTACGAGCAGTACTTC.

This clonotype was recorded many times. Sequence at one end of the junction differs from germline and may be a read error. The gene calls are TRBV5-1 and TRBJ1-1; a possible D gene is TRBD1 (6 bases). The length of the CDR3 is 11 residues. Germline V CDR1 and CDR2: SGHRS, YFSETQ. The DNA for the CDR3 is TGTGCCAGCAGCTTTGGGACAGAAGCTTTCTTT. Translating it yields CASSFGTEAFF.

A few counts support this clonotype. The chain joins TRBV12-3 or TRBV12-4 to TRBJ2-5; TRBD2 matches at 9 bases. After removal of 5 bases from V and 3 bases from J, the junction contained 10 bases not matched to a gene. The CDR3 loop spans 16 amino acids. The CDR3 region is CASSDPLGGGEETQYF. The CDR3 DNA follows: TGTGCCAGCAGTGACCCTCTTGGCGGGGGGGAAGAGACCCAGTACTTC.

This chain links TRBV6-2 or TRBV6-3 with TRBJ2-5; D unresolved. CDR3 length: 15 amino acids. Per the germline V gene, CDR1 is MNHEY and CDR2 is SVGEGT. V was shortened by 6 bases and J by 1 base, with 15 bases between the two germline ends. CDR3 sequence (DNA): TGTGCCAGCAGGATTTCCGGGTTATCCCAAGAGACCCAGTACTTC. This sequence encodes CASRISGLSQETQYF.

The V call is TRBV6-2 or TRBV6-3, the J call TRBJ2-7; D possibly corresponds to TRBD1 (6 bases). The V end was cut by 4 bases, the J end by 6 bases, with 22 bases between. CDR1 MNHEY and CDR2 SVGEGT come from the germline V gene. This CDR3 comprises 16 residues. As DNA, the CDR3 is TGTGCCAGCAGTTCTCAGGTTGGGACATCTGTAGCCGAGCAGTACTTC. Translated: CASSSQVGTSVAEQYF.

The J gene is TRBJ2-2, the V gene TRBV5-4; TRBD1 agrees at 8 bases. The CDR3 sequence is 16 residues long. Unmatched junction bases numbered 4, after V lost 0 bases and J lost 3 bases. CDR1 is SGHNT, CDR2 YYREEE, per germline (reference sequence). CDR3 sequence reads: CASSLDQGAYTGELFF. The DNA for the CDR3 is TGTGCCAGCAGCTTGGATCAGGGGGCCTACACCGGGGAGCTGTTTTTT.

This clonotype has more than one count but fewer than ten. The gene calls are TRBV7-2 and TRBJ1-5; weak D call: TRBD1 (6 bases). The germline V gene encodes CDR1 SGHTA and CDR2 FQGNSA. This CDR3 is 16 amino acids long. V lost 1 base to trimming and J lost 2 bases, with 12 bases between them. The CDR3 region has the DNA TGTGCCAGCAGCTTAGGGGGGGCGGATGGCAATCAGCCCCAGCATTTT. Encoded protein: CASSLGGADGNQPQHF.